One and the same sample provided the 21 T cell receptor beta chains below, sequenced in a study of blood T cell repertoires in COVID-19. TCRdb keeps only in-frame clones here, not all; method: immunoSEQ multiplex PCR. Of approximately 240,000 clones listed, about 85% are singletons. Material for sequencing was peripheral blood. The receptor set was obtained from a woman of 80 years or more with active or convalescent COVID-19.

This clone was found a few times. The chain recombines TRBV9 with TRBJ1-2, with 7 bases that match TRBD1. The junction had 8 bases not matched to a gene; V was cut back by 4 bases and J by 5 bases. The length of the CDR3 is 14 residues. The V gene's germline CDR1 is SGDLS and CDR2 YYNGEE. The CDR3 reads CASSPRTGPYGYTF. The CDR3 DNA reads as TGTGCCAGCAGCCCCCGGACAGGTCCTTATGGCTACACCTTC.

The chain joins TRBV19 to TRBJ2-7; 7 bases agree with TRBD2. The germline CDR1 and CDR2 sequences are LNHDA and SQIVND (reference sequence). The J segment lost 2 bases and the V segment lost 5 bases, leaving 6 bases of the junction unmatched. The CDR3 loop spans 14 amino acids. DNA of the CDR3: TGTGCCAGTAGTGTGGGAGGGACGGCCTACGAGCAGTACTTC. This translates into CASSVGGTAYEQYF.

The chain combines TRBV12-5 with TRBJ2-3, with D possibly being TRBD1 (6 bases). Germline CDR1 and CDR2: LGHNT and FRNRAP. V shed 5 bases and J shed 0 bases, with 12 bases lying between them. The CDR3 is 15 residues long. The CDR3 loop reads CASGPTTGSTDTQYF. The CDR3 bases are TGTGCTAGTGGTCCTACCACAGGGAGCACAGATACGCAGTATTTT.

This chain connects TRBV4-2 to TRBJ2-5; 8 bases line up with TRBD1. The V segment lost 4 bases and the J segment 4 bases; nucleotides outside the gene matches: 8. Germline loops: CDR1 LGHNA, CDR2 YNFKEQ. CDR3 length equals 15 residues. CDR3 nucleotides: TGTGCCAGCAGCCGCGGATCCCAGGGGGCAGAGACCCAGTACTTC. As protein: CASSRGSQGAETQYF.

V gene TRBV11-2 combines with J gene TRBJ2-7; weak D call: TRBD1 (6 bases). The CDR3 loop spans 14 amino acids. Trimming removed 3 bases from V and 7 bases from J, with 16 bases in between. Per germline, CDR1 SGHAT and CDR2 FQNNGV. In DNA, the CDR3 is TGTGCCAGCAGCTTTAACAGGGTGAGCGCAGAGCAGTACTTC. Protein product: CASSFNRVSAEQYF.

This chain uses TRBV9 with TRBJ2-1, with D tentatively TRBD1 (5 bases). The V gene's germline CDR1 is SGDLS and CDR2 YYNGEE. V lost 4 bases and J lost 7, with 15 bases in between. The CDR3 extends over 14 amino acids. CDR3 region: CASSPLSRDNEQFF. The DNA of the CDR3 is TGTGCCAGCAGCCCTCTTTCCAGGGATAATGAGCAGTTCTTC.

This clone was detected a few times. The same CDR3 also results from other DNA sequences found in this sample. The V gene is TRBV6-2 or TRBV6-3, the J gene TRBJ2-7; 7 nucleotides line up with TRBD1. The junction had 5 bases not matched to a gene; V was cut back by 4 bases and J by 2 bases. Germline V gene sequence: CDR1 MNHEY, CDR2 SVGEGT. This CDR3 region has 14 residues. The CDR3 protein is CASSLDRDPYEQYF. CDR3 DNA: TGTGCCAGCAGTTTAGACAGGGATCCCTACGAGCAGTACTTC.

This clone was detected once. The chain carries TRBV30 and TRBJ1-5, with D possibly being TRBD1 (6 bases). The germline V gene encodes CDR1 GTSNPN and CDR2 SVGIG (reference sequence). The CDR3 sequence is 13 residues long. V was clipped by 4 bases and J by 2 bases, with 9 bases between them. DNA of the CDR3: TGTGCCTGGACAGGGGCAGGCAATCAGCCCCAGCATTTT. Protein sequence: CAWTGAGNQPQHF.

The count of this clone is one. The chain is built from TRBV5-8 and TRBJ2-1, with D perhaps matching TRBD2 (5 bases). The V gene lost 1 base and the J gene lost 3 bases, with 14 bases spanning the gap. This CDR3 region has 16 residues. Germline assignment: CDR1 SGHTS and CDR2 YDEGEE. The CDR3 loop is CASSLSPGMVYNEQFF. The CDR3 nucleotides are TGTGCCAGCAGCTTGTCGCCCGGGATGGTCTACAATGAGCAGTTCTTC. The variable domain in full, with the rest retrieved from reference TRBV5-8 and TRBJ2-1, is EAGVTQSPTHLIKTRGQQATLRCSPISGHTSVYWYQQALGLGLQFLLWYDEGEERNRGNFPPRFSGRQFPNYSSELNVNALELEDSALYLCASSLSPGMVYNEQFFGPGTRLTVL.

The chain links TRBV7-9 to TRBJ1-2, with D possibly being TRBD1 (6 bases). The length of the CDR3 is 14 residues. Germline lookup yields CDR1 SEHNR and CDR2 FQNEAQ (reference sequence). The V and J ends lost 5 bases and 2 bases respectively, with 12 bases between them. The CDR3 DNA sequence: TGTGCCAGCAGCCCAGGGGAGGGGAACTATGGCTACACCTTC. Translated: CASSPGEGNYGYTF. The variable domain in full, with the rest retrieved from reference TRBV7-9 and TRBJ1-2, is DTGVSQNPRHKITKRGQNVTFRCDPISEHNRLYWYRQTLGQGPEFLTYFQNEAQLEKSRLLSDRFSAERPKGSFSTLEIQRTEQGDSAMYLCASSPGEGNYGYTFGSGTRLTVV.

V is TRBV5-4 and J is TRBJ1-1, with D hard to call. The CDR3 is 13 amino acids. CDR1 is SGHNT, CDR2 YYREEE, per germline (reference sequence). Trimming pared 2 bases from V and 8 bases from J, leaving 13 bases between. The CDR3 DNA reads TGTGCCAGCAGCTTCCCCTCCGGGTTGGAAGCTTTCTTT. Its protein product is CASSFPSGLEAFF. Based on the CDR3 plus reference TRBV5-4 and TRBJ1-1, the full variable domain is ETGVTQSPTHLIKTRGQQVTLRCSSQSGHNTVSWYQQALGQGPQFIFQYYREEENGRGNFPPRFSGLQFPNYSSELNVNALELDDSALYLCASSFPSGLEAFFGQGTRLTVV.

The V gene is TRBV28, the J gene TRBJ1-2; TRBD1 matches 12 bases. The CDR3 runs to 15 residues. From germline, CDR1 is MDHEN and CDR2 SYDVKM. After removal of 5 bases from V and 8 bases from J, the junction contained 9 bases not matched to a gene. The CDR3 region is CASSQPGQGAGGYTF. Here the CDR3 DNA reads TGTGCCAGCAGTCAACCGGGACAGGGGGCTGGAGGCTACACCTTC.

CDR3: CASSSKRGWNTGELFF. In DNA form, the CDR3 reads TGTGCCAGCAGCTCCAAGCGGGGATGGAACACCGGGGAGCTGTTTTTT. The J gene is TRBJ2-2, the V gene TRBV7-3; TRBD2 matches at 7 bases. The CDR3 consists of 16 residues. Germline CDR1 is SGHTA and CDR2 is FQGTGA. Germline trimming cut 4 bases from V and 1 base from J; bases unmatched to any gene: 6.

The chain combines TRBV21-1 with TRBJ2-7; TRBD2 was called by the table and not checked on the DNA. TRBV21-1 is shown as a pseudogene. The CDR3 runs 15 residues. The CDR3 nucleotides read TGTGCCAGCAGCTCACATTTTAGCGGGGGGTACGAGCAGTACTTC. It translates to CASSSHFSGGYEQYF.

The J gene is TRBJ2-7, the V gene TRBV11-2, with D tentatively TRBD2 (6 bases). Germline V gives CDR1 SGHAT, CDR2 FQNNGV. V was clipped by 5 bases and J by 3 bases, with 17 bases between them. CDR3 length: 15 residues. Written as DNA, the CDR3 is TGTGCCAGCAGCCAACTCCAGGGAGGACGCTACGAGCAGTACTTC. Protein: CASSQLQGGRYEQYF.

As concerns this clone: Other DNA sequences in the same sample also yield this CDR3. CDR3 loop: CAISGQANTEAFF. CDR3 DNA sequence: TGTGCCATCAGCGGACAGGCAAACACTGAAGCTTTCTTT. V gene TRBV10-3 combines with J gene TRBJ1-1; 7 bases match TRBD1. The V gene end was trimmed by 6 bases and the J gene end by 2 bases; junction bases not matched to a gene: 3. The CDR3 is 13 amino acids. Germline V gives CDR1 ENHRY, CDR2 SYGVKD.

V and J are TRBV7-2 and TRBJ1-1; a possible D gene is TRBD1 (6 bases). This CDR3 comprises 15 residues. CDR1 SGHTA and CDR2 FQGNSA come from the germline V gene. The ends were cut back, 3 bases at V and 7 bases at J, with 18 bases in the middle. CDR3 DNA: TGTGCCAGCAGCTTGTATCAGGGGTTGACGGGTGAAGCTTTCTTT. This codes for CASSLYQGLTGEAFF.

This rearrangement joins TRBV5-1 to TRBJ2-5; D not resolved. The V and J ends lost 4 bases and 3 bases respectively, with 7 bases between them. Germline CDR1 is SGHRS and CDR2 is YFSETQ. The CDR3 is 12 amino acids. CDR3 sequence reads: CASSPSKETQYF. The DNA of the CDR3 is TGCGCCAGCAGCCCGAGCAAAGAGACCCAGTACTTC. The variable domain in full, completed from reference TRBV5-1 and TRBJ2-5, reads KAGVTQTPRYLIKTRGQQVTLSCSPISGHRSVSWYQQTPGQGLQFLFEYFSETQRNKGNFPGRFSGRQFSNSRSEMNVSTLELGDSALYLCASSPSKETQYFGPGTRLLVL.

The chain employs TRBV29-1 and TRBJ2-5, with 10 bases matching TRBD1. V was clipped by 6 bases and J by 9 bases; unmatched bases: 16. CDR3 length: 15 residues. Germline V gene sequence: CDR1 SQVTM, CDR2 ANQGSEA. The CDR3 DNA is TGCAGCGTCGATTCCGGGACAGGGGTCTTGGTGGCCCAGTACTTC. Translation gives CSVDSGTGVLVAQYF. The whole variable domain, filled in from reference TRBV29-1 and TRBJ2-5, reads SAVISQKPSRDICQRGTSLTIQCQVDSQVTMMFWYRQQPGQSLTLIATANQGSEATYESGFVIDKFPISRPNLTFSTLTVSNMSPEDSSIYLCSVDSGTGVLVAQYFGPGTRLLVL.

This clone was recorded once. V usage is TRBV5-4 and J usage is TRBJ2-7, with 12 bases that match TRBD2. V was clipped by 0 bases and J by 5 bases; unmatched bases: 6. This CDR3 has 16 residues. CDR1 is SGHNT, CDR2 YYREEE, per germline (reference sequence). In DNA, the CDR3 is TGTGCCAGCAGCTTGGGGACTAGCGGGATTAGGGACGAGCAGTACTTC. It encodes CASSLGTSGIRDEQYF. The full variable domain, rest sourced from reference TRBV5-4 and TRBJ2-7, is ETGVTQSPTHLIKTRGQQVTLRCSSQSGHNTVSWYQQALGQGPQFIFQYYREEENGRGNFPPRFSGLQFPNYSSELNVNALELDDSALYLCASSLGTSGIRDEQYFGPGTRLTVT.

This sequence joins TRBV5-1 and TRBJ2-5, with 8 bases that match TRBD1. The germline gives CDR1 SGHRS, CDR2 YFSETQ. J gave up 2 bases and V 4 bases, and 10 bases lay outside the gene matches. This CDR3 region has 16 residues. CDR3 in amino acids: CASSIGTGRGQETQYF. CDR3 nucleotide sequence: TGCGCCAGCAGCATAGGGACAGGCAGGGGTCAAGAGACCCAGTACTTC.